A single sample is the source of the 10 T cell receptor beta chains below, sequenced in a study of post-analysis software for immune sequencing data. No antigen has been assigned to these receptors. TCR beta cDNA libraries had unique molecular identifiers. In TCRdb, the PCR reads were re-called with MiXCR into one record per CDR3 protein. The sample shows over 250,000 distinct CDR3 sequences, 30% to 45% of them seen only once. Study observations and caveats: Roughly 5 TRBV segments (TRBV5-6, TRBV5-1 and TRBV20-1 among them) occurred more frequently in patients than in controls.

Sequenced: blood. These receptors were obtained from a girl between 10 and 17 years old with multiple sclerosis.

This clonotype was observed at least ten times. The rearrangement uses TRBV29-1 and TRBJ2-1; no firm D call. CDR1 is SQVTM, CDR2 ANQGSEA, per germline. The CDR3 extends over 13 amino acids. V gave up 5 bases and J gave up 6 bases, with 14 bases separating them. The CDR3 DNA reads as TGCAGCGTTACAGCCACCCTGGGCAATGAGCAGTTCTTC. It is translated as CSVTATLGNEQFF.

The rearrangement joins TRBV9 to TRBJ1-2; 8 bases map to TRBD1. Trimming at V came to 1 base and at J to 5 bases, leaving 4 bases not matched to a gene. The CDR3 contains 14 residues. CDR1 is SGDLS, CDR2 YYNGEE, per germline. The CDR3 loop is CASSVTGTGYGYTF. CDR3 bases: TGTGCCAGCAGCGTAACCGGGACAGGTTATGGCTACACCTTC.

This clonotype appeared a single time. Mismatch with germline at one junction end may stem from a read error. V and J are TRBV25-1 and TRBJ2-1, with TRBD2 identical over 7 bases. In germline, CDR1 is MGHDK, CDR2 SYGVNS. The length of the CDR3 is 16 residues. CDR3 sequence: CASGEFVGGESHEQFF. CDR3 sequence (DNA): TGTGCCAGCGGTGAATTTGTGGGAGGGGAAAGTCATGAGCAGTTCTTC.

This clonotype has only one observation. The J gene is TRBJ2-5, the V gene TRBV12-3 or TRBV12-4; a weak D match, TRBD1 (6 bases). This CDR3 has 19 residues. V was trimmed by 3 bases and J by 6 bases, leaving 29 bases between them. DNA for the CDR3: TGTGCCAGCAGTTTCGAGACCCAGGGGTCCGCTTCCCTACGAAAGACCCAGTACTTC. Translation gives CASSFETQGSASLRKTQYF.

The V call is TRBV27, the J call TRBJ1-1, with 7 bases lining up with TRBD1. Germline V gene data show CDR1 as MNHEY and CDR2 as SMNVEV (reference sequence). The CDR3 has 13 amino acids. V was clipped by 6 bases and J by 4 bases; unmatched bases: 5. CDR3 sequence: CASREGQTTEAFF. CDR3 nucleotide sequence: TGTGCCAGCAGGGAGGGACAGACCACTGAAGCTTTCTTT.

In DNA, the CDR3 is TGTGCCAGCAGAGGGATATGGAACACTGAAGCTTTCTTT. Its protein is CASRGIWNTEAFF. The V and J genes are TRBV3-1 and TRBJ1-1, with D uncertain. The CDR3 runs 13 residues. Between the trimmed V and J ends, which lost 6 bases and 1 base, there was a span of 9 bases. Germline V lookup: CDR1 LGHDT, CDR2 YNNKEL (reference sequence). The full variable domain, rest sourced from reference TRBV3-1 and TRBJ1-1, is DTAVSQTPKYLVTQMGNDKSIKCEQNLGHDTMYWYKQDSKKFLKIMFSYNNKELIINETVPNRFSPKSPDKAHLNLHINSLELGDSAVYFCASRGIWNTEAFFGQGTRLTVV.

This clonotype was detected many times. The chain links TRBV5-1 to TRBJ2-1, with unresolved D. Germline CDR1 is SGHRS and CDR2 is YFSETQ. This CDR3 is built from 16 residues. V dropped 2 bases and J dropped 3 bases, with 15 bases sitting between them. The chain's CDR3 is CASSFQAPGFYNEQFF. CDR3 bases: TGCGCCAGCAGCTTCCAAGCACCCGGGTTCTACAATGAGCAGTTCTTC.

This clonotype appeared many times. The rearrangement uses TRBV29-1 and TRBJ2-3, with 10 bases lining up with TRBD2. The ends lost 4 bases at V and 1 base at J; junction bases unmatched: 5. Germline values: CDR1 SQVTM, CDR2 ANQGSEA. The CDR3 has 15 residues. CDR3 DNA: TGCAGCGTTGGGTCCAGCGGGAGGGGCACAGATACGCAGTATTTT. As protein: CSVGSSGRGTDTQYF.

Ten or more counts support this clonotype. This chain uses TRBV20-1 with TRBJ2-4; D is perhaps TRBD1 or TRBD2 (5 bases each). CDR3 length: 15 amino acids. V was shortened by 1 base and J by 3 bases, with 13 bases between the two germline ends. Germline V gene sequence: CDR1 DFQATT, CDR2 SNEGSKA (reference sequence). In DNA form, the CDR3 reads TGCAGTGCTAGAGGGGGCGGGCGTGGCAAAAACATTCAGTACTTC. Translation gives CSARGGGRGKNIQYF.

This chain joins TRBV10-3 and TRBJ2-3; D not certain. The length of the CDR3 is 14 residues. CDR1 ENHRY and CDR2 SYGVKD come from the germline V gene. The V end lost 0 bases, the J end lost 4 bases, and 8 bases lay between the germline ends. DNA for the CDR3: TGTGCCATCAGTGAGTCGGTGGTGCCAGATACGCAGTATTTT. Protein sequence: CAISESVVPDTQYF.